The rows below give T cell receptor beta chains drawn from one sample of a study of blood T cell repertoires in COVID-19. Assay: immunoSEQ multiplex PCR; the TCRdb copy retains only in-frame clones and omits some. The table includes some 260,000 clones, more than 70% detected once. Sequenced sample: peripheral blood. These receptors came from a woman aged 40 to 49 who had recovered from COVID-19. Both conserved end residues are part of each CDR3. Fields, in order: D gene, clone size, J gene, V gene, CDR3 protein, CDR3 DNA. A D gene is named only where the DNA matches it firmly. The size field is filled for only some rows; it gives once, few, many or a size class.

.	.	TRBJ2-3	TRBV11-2	CASSVRAGGWGQIADTQYF	TGTGCCAGCAGCGTACGGGCTGGCGGTTGGGGGCAGATCGCAGATACGCAGTATTTT
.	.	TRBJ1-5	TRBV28	CATAGGGGLLDF	TGTGCCACCGCCGGTGGGGGGGGTTTGTTGGATTTT
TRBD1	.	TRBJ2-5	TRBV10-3	CATQGASPQETQYF	TGTGCCACCCAGGGGGCTAGCCCCCAAGAGACCCAGTACTTC
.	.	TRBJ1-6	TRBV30	CAWRGASPLHF	TGTGCCTGGCGCGGGGCTTCACCCCTCCACTTT
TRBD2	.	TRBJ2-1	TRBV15	CATSRGGRAGDEQFF	TGTGCCACCAGCAGGGGCGGGAGGGCCGGGGATGAGCAGTTCTTC
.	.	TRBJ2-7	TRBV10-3	CATAGQSYEQYF	TGTGCCACGGCGGGACAGTCCTACGAGCAGTACTTC
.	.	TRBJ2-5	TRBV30	CAWSGGLQETQYF	TGTGCCTGGAGTGGTGGACTCCAAGAGACCCAGTACTTC
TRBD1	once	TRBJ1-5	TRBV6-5	CASRGTGGGQPQHF	TGTGCCAGCAGGGGAACAGGGGGGGGTCAGCCCCAGCATTTT
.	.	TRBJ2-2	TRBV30	CAWSGRHRNTGELFF	TGTGCCTGGAGTGGTCGACATCGGAACACCGGGGAGCTGTTTTTT
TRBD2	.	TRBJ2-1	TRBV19	CASSGAGGAYNEQFF	TGTGCCAGTAGTGGAGCGGGAGGGGCCTACAATGAGCAGTTCTTC
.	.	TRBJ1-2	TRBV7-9	CASTKGLGVNYGYTF	TGTGCCAGCACCAAGGGCCTCGGGGTTAACTATGGCTACACCTTC
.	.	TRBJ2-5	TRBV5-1	CASSLGQVQETQYF	TGCGCCAGCAGCTTGGGACAGGTCCAAGAGACCCAGTACTTC
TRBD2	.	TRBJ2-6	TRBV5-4	CASSPPGLALSGANVLTF	TGTGCCAGCAGCCCGCCGGGACTAGCGCTCTCTGGGGCCAACGTCCTGACTTTC
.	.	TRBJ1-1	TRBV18	CASSPGGRPTEAFF	TGTGCCAGCTCACCAGGGGGGAGGCCCACTGAAGCTTTCTTT
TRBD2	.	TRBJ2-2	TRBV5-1	CASTREGGTGELFF	TGCGCCAGCACGCGGGAGGGTGGCACCGGGGAGCTGTTTTTT
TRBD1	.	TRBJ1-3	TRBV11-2	CASRQGTSGNTIYF	TGTGCCAGCAGACAGGGGACCTCTGGAAACACCATATATTTT
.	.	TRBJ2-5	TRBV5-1	CASSPQTGYQETQYF	TGCGCCAGCAGCCCCCAAACGGGGTACCAAGAGACCCAGTACTTC
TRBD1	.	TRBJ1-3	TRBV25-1	CASSLDRRSGNTIYF	TGTGCCAGCAGTCTGGACAGGCGCTCTGGAAACACCATATATTTT
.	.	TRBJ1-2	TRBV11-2	CASSPRPAVPYGYTF	TGTGCCAGCAGCCCACGCCCCGCGGTGCCCTATGGCTACACCTTC
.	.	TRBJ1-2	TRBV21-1	CASSKSRTAPYGYTF	TGTGCCAGCAGCAAATCCCGGACAGCTCCCTATGGCTACACCTTC
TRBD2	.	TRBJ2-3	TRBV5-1	CASSPGTSGRVDTQYF	TGCGCCAGCAGCCCGGGGACTAGCGGGAGGGTTGATACGCAGTATTTT
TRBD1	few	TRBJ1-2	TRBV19	CATRTGAGYGYTF	TGTGCCACTCGGACAGGGGCCGGCTATGGCTACACCTTC
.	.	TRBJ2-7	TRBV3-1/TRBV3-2	CASSQGRGLFGEQYF	TGTGCCAGCAGCCAAGGTCGGGGACTCTTTGGGGAGCAGTACTTC
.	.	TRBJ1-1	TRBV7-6	CASSLGRTYRASDTEAFF	TGTGCCAGCAGCTTAGGGAGAACCTACAGGGCATCCGACACTGAAGCTTTCTTT
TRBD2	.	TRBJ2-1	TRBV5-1	CASSGSGRAGEQFF	TGCGCCAGCAGCGGTAGCGGGAGGGCAGGTGAGCAGTTCTTC
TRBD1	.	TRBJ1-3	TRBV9	CASSHNRGSGNTIYF	TGTGCCAGCAGCCATAACAGGGGTTCCGGAAACACCATATATTTT
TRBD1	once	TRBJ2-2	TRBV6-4	CASSEGQGNTGELFF	TGTGCCAGCAGTGAGGGACAGGGGAACACCGGGGAGCTGTTTTTT
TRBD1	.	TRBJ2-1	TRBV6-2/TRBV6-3	CASSRGTGAPVTNEQFF	TGTGCCAGCAGCAGAGGGACAGGGGCCCCTGTTACCAATGAGCAGTTCTTC
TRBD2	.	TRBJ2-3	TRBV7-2	CASSLGSGRLTDTQYF	TGTGCCAGCAGCTTAGGTAGCGGGAGGCTTACAGATACGCAGTATTTT
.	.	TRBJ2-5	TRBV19	CASSGAGGETQYF	TGTGCCAGTAGCGGGGCAGGGGGGGAGACCCAGTACTTC
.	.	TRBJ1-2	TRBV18	CASSPSQGSGYTF	TGTGCCAGCTCACCGTCACAGGGATCTGGCTACACCTTC
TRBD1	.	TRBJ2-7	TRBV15	CATSRGGQGALEQYF	TGTGCCACCAGCAGAGGTGGGCAGGGGGCGCTCGAGCAGTACTTC
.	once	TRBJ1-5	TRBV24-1	CATSDRGIGYQPQHF	TGTGCCACCAGTGACCGGGGGATTGGGTATCAGCCCCAGCATTTT
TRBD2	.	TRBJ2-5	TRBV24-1	CATHSGRLGETQYF	TGTGCCACCCATAGCGGGAGGCTGGGGGAGACCCAGTACTTC
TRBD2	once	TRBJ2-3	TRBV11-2	CASSLSGDTDTQYF	TGTGCCAGCAGCTTAAGCGGGGACACAGATACGCAGTATTTT
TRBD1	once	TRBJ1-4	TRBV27	CASSPDPTGEGEKLFF	TGTGCCAGCAGTCCAGATCCGACAGGGGAGGGAGAAAAACTGTTTTTT
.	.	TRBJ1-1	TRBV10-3	CAIQGKNSGGSNTEAFF	TGTGCCATCCAGGGGAAAAACTCGGGGGGGTCGAACACTGAAGCTTTCTTT
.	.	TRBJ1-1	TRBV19	CASSTRQLEAFF	TGTGCCAGTAGTACCCGACAGTTAGAAGCTTTCTTT
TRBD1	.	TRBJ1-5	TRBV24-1	CATSDSRTGVGNQPQHF	TGTGCCACCAGTGATTCCCGGACAGGGGTGGGCAATCAGCCCCAGCATTTT
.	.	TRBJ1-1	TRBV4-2	CASSQTGPDTEAFF	TGTGCCAGCAGCCAGACAGGTCCGGACACTGAAGCTTTCTTT
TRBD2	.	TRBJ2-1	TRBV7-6	CASSLGLAGGPGNEQFF	TGTGCCAGCAGCCTCGGACTAGCGGGAGGGCCAGGCAATGAGCAGTTCTTC